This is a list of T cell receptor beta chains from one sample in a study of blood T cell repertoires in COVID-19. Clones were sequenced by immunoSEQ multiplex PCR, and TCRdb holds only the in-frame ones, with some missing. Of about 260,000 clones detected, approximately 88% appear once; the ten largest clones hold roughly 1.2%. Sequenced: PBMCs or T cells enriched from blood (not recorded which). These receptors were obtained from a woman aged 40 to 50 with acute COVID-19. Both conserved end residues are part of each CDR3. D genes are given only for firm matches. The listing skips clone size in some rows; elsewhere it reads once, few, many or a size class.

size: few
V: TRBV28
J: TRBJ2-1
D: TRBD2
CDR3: CASSLGTSYSYNEQFF
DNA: TGTGCCAGCAGTTTAGGGACTAGCTACTCCTACAATGAGCAGTTCTTC

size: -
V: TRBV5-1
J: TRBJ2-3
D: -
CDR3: CASAPLVLESTDTQYF
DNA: TGCGCCAGCGCCCCCCTTGTTTTAGAAAGCACAGATACGCAGTATTTT

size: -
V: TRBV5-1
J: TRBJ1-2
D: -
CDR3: CASSYSTGNYGYTF
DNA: TGCGCCAGCAGTTACTCTACAGGGAACTATGGCTACACCTTC

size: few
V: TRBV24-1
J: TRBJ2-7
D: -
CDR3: CATSPGQSNEQYF
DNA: TGTGCCACCAGTCCGGGACAATCCAACGAGCAGTACTTC

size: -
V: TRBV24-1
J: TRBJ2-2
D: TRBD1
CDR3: CATSETGGWTGELFF
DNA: TGTGCCACCAGTGAAACAGGGGGTTGGACCGGGGAGCTGTTTTTT

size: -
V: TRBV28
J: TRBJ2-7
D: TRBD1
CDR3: CASTIGTGGYEQYF
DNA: TGTGCCAGCACGATCGGGACAGGGGGCTACGAGCAGTACTTC

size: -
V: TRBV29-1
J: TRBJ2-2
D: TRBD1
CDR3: CSVVIRGTNTGELFF
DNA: TGCAGCGTTGTTATCAGGGGGACAAACACCGGGGAGCTGTTTTTT

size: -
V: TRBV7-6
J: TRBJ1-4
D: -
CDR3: CASSLVANEKLFF
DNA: TGTGCCAGCAGCTTAGTAGCTAATGAAAAACTGTTTTTT

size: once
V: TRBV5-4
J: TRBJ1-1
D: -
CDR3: CASSLASGGKTEAFF
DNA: TGTGCCAGCAGCTTGGCCTCGGGGGGTAAGACTGAAGCTTTCTTT

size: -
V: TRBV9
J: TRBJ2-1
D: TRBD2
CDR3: CASSVFGTSLSEQFF
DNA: TGTGCCAGCAGTGTGTTCGGGACTAGTTTGAGTGAGCAGTTCTTC

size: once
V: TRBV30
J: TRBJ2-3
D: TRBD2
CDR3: CAWSVSASGRGTQYF
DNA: TGTGCCTGGAGTGTAAGCGCTAGCGGGAGAGGTACGCAGTATTTT

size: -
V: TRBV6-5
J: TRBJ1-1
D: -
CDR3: CASSYRNYMNTEAFF
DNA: TGTGCCAGCAGTTACAGGAACTATATGAACACTGAAGCTTTCTTT

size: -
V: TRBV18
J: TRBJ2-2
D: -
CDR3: CASSPSRGGHTGELFF
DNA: TGTGCCAGCTCACCAAGTAGGGGGGGCCACACCGGGGAGCTGTTTTTT

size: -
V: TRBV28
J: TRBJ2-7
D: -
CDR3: CASSSNYEQYF
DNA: TGTGCCAGCAGTTCAAACTACGAGCAGTACTTC

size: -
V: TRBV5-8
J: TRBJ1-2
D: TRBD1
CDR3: CASTRGQGSDYGYTF
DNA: TGTGCCAGCACCCGGGGACAGGGCAGCGACTATGGCTACACCTTC

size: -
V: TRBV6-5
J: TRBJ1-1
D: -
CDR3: CASSPGNTEAFF
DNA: TGTGCCAGCAGTCCGGGGAACACTGAAGCTTTCTTT

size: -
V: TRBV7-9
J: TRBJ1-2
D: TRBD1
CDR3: CASSIRQGAKGGYTF
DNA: TGTGCCAGCAGCATACGACAGGGGGCAAAGGGTGGCTACACCTTC

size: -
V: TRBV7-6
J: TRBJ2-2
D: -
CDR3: CASSFDRYTGELFF
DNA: TGTGCCAGCAGCTTTGATCGGTACACCGGGGAGCTGTTTTTT

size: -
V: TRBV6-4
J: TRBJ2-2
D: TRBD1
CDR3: CASSDSGTDTGELFF
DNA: TGTGCCAGCAGTGACTCCGGGACAGACACCGGGGAGCTGTTTTTT

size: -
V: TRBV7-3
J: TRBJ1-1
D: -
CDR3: CASSSFSDTEAFF
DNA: TGTGCCAGCAGTTCGTTCTCGGACACTGAAGCTTTCTTT

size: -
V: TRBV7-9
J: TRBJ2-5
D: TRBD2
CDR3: CASRPGLAGVETQYF
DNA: TGTGCCAGCAGACCCGGACTAGCGGGAGTGGAGACCCAGTACTTC

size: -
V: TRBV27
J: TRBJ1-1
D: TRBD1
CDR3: CASSWTGGNTEAFF
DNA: TGTGCCAGCAGTTGGACAGGGGGGAACACTGAAGCTTTCTTT

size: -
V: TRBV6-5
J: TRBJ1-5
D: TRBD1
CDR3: CASSTTGVNQPQHF
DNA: TGTGCCAGCAGCACTACAGGGGTTAATCAGCCCCAGCATTTT

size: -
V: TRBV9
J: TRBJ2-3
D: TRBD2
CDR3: CASSVGGRAGSGTQYF
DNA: TGTGCCAGCAGCGTAGGCGGGAGGGCCGGGTCGGGTACGCAGTATTTT

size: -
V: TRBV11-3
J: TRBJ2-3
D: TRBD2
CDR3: CASSLESGRADTQYF
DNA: TGTGCCAGCAGCTTAGAGAGCGGGAGGGCAGATACGCAGTATTTT

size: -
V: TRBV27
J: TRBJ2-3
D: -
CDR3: CASSLGGGPSTDTQYF
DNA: TGTGCCAGCAGTTTAGGTGGCGGTCCTAGCACAGATACGCAGTATTTT

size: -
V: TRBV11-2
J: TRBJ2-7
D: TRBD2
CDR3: CASSLEAGLLTYEQYF
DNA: TGTGCCAGCAGCTTAGAAGCGGGACTTTTGACCTACGAGCAGTACTTC

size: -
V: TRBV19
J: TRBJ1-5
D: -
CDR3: CASRLGGPSNQPQHF
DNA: TGTGCCAGTAGATTAGGGGGACCCAGCAATCAGCCCCAGCATTTT

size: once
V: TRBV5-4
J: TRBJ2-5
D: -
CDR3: CASSTGTGAQETQYF
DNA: TGTGCCAGCAGCACCGGGACTGGGGCTCAAGAGACCCAGTACTTC

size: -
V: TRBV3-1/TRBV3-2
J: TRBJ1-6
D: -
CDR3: CASSQGQGNNSPLHF
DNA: TGTGCCAGCAGCCAAGGGCAGGGGAATAATTCACCCCTCCACTTT

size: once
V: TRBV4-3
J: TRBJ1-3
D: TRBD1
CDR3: CASSQGQGDSGNTIYF
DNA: TGCGCCAGCAGCCAGGGACAGGGTGACTCTGGAAACACCATATATTTT

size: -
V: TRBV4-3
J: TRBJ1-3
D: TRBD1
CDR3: CASSQDSGGQGSGNTIYF
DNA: TGCGCCAGCAGCCAAGATTCGGGGGGACAGGGCTCTGGAAACACCATATATTTT

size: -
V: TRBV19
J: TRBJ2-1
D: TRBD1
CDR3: CASSISTGGEVNEQFF
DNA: TGTGCCAGTAGTATCTCGACAGGGGGCGAGGTCAATGAGCAGTTCTTC

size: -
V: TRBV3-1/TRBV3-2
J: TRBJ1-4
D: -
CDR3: CASSPRGGWEKLFF
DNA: TGTGCCAGCAGCCCTCGGGGGGGCTGGGAAAAACTGTTTTTT

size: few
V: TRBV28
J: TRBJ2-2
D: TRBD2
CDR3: CASSPSSGRASGELFF
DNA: TGTGCCAGCAGTCCAAGTAGCGGGAGGGCTTCCGGGGAGCTGTTTTTT

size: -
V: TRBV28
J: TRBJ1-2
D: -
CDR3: CASSSARGRTQGYGYTF
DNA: TGTGCCAGCAGTTCCGCCCGCGGTCGAACCCAAGGTTATGGCTACACCTTC

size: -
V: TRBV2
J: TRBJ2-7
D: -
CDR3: CASSITAYEQYF
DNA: TGTGCCAGCAGTATCACAGCTTACGAGCAGTACTTC

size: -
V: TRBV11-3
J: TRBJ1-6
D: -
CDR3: CASSSGDARPHNSPLHF
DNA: TGTGCCAGCAGCTCCGGAGATGCGCGTCCGCATAATTCACCCCTCCACTTT

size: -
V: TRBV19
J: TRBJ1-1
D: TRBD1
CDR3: CASSVTGGYGTEAFF
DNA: TGTGCCAGTAGTGTGACAGGGGGCTACGGCACTGAAGCTTTCTTT

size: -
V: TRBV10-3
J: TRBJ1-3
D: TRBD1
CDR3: CAISEYRGDSSGNTIYF
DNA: TGTGCCATCAGTGAATACAGGGGGGACAGCTCTGGAAACACCATATATTTT

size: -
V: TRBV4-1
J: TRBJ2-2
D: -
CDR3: CASSPARAGELFF
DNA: TGCGCCAGCAGCCCCGCTAGAGCCGGGGAGCTGTTTTTT

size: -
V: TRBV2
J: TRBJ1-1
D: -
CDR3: CASGRGQGILAFF
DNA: TGTGCCAGCGGGAGGGGACAAGGAATTTTGGCTTTCTTT

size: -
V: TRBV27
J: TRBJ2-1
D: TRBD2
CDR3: CASSVNAGERYNEQFF
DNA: TGTGCCAGCAGTGTGAATGCGGGAGAGAGATACAATGAGCAGTTCTTC

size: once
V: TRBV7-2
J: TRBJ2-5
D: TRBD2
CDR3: CASSPRGGGEPQYF
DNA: TGTGCCAGCAGCCCCCGCGGGGGAGGGGAGCCCCAGTACTTC

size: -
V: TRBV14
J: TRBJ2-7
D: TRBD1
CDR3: CASSQERARGYIYEQYF
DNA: TGTGCCAGCAGCCAAGAACGGGCCAGGGGGTATATCTACGAGCAGTACTTC

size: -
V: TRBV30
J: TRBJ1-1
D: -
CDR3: CAWSVLWGARQGRAEAFF
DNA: TGTGCCTGGAGTGTACTGTGGGGCGCACGGCAGGGTAGGGCTGAAGCTTTCTTT

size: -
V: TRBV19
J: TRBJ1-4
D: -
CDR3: CASSTRQDATNEKLFF
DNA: TGTGCCAGTAGTACTCGACAGGACGCAACTAATGAAAAACTGTTTTTT

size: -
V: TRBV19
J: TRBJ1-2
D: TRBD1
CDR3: CATKVGQGVYTF
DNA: TGTGCCACAAAAGTCGGACAGGGTGTCTACACCTTC

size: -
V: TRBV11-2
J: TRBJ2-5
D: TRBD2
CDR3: CASSLGGSETQYF
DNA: TGTGCCAGCAGCTTAGGCGGGAGTGAGACCCAGTACTTC

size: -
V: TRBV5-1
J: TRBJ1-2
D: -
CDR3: CASSFSDTRRGYTF
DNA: TGCGCCAGCAGCTTCTCGGACACCCGAAGGGGCTACACCTTC

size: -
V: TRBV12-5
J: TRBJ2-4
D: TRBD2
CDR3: CASGHTGLALFAKNIQYF
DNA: TGTGCTAGTGGACATACGGGACTAGCCCTTTTTGCCAAAAACATTCAGTACTTC

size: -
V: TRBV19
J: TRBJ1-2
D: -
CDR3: CASRIRGYGYTF
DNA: TGTGCCAGTAGAATCAGGGGCTATGGCTACACCTTC

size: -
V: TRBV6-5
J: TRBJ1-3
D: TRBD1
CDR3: CASSFQGAGNTIYF
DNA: TGTGCCAGCAGTTTTCAGGGGGCTGGAAACACCATATATTTT